This is a list of T cell receptor beta chains from one sample in a study of technical replicates of blood from a handful of donors. Method: immunoSEQ multiplex PCR; TCRdb's copy keeps in-frame clones and lacks some. Seen here are 80,000 to 100,000 clones, around 96% observed once, and the top ten hold around 0.35%. The sequenced sample consisted of T cells isolated from PBMCs. The receptors were gathered from a human donor in good health. The CDR3 runs from the conserved cysteine through the conserved F or W. D genes are given only for firm matches. The listing skips clone size in some rows; elsewhere it reads once, few, many or a size class.

j_call clone_size d_call v_call cdr3_nt cdr3_aa
TRBJ1-2 NA NA TRBV19 TGTGCCAGTAGCCTTCAAGGGGGGGCTAACTATGGCTACACCTTC CASSLQGGANYGYTF
TRBJ1-1 NA TRBD1 TRBV11-3 TGTGCCAGCAGCCCGAGGACAGGGATTTACGCTGAAGCTTTCTTT CASSPRTGIYAEAFF
TRBJ2-3 once NA TRBV7-2 TGTGCCAGCAGCTTTCAGCGGATCAAACGGGGAGATACGCAGTATTTT CASSFQRIKRGDTQYF
TRBJ2-7 NA NA TRBV7-9 TGTGCCAGCAGCTTTGGGGAGGAGTACGAGCAGTACTTC CASSFGEEYEQYF
TRBJ2-7 NA NA TRBV19 TGTGCCAGTAGTATCGGCAGGGGATACGAGCAGTACTTC CASSIGRGYEQYF
TRBJ2-1 NA TRBD2 TRBV5-1 TGCGCCAGCAGCTTGTCTCGGCGGGAGTCTAGCAATGAGCAGTTCTTC CASSLSRRESSNEQFF
TRBJ2-3 NA TRBD2 TRBV27 TGTGCCAGCAGTTTTTGGAAAAGCGGGAGGTACACAGATACGCAGTATTTT CASSFWKSGRYTDTQYF
TRBJ2-6 NA NA TRBV7-3 TGTGCCAGCAGCGAGGACATCTCTGGGGCCAACGTCCTGACTTTC CASSEDISGANVLTF
TRBJ1-1 few NA TRBV28 TGTGCCAGCAGTTTGTCGGGGGTTGGGCTCAACACTGAAGCTTTCTTT CASSLSGVGLNTEAFF
TRBJ2-5 NA NA TRBV10-3 TGTGCCATCAGTGAGTCTCGGGGAAGGGAGACCCAGTACTTC CAISESRGRETQYF
TRBJ2-7 NA NA TRBV29-1 TGCAGCGTAGTTGGTGCGGCTACTTACGAGCAGTACTTC CSVVGAATYEQYF
TRBJ1-1 few TRBD1 TRBV9 TGTGCCAGCAGCGTATTACAGGGGAGTTACACTGAAGCTTTCTTT CASSVLQGSYTEAFF
TRBJ2-5 NA TRBD2 TRBV6-5 TGTGCCAGCAGTTCACTAGCGGGAGAGACCCAGTACTTC CASSSLAGETQYF
TRBJ2-5 NA TRBD1 TRBV4-1 TGCGCCAGCAGCCATAAAACTCAGACAGGGTTTAAAGAGACCCAGTACTTC CASSHKTQTGFKETQYF
TRBJ1-3 NA NA TRBV19 TGTGCCAGTAGTACAAACCCGGGAACTGGAAACACCATATATTTT CASSTNPGTGNTIYF
TRBJ2-5 NA NA TRBV6-5 TGTGCCAGCAGTTACACCCGGACAGTCCAAGAGACCCAGTACTTC CASSYTRTVQETQYF
TRBJ1-2 NA NA TRBV7-3 TGTGCCAGCAGCTTAACAGGGGGATATGGCTACACCTTC CASSLTGGYGYTF
TRBJ1-5 NA TRBD1 TRBV6-5 TGTGCCAGCAGCCTACAGGGGGTTTATCAGCCCCAGCATTTT CASSLQGVYQPQHF
TRBJ2-7 few NA TRBV7-9 TGTGCCAGCAGGGGCTCAGGGGTTTCGGGGGAGCAGTACTTC CASRGSGVSGEQYF
TRBJ1-2 once NA TRBV7-6 TGTGCCAGCAGCTTAGCGCAGGGGTCCTATGGCTACACCTTC CASSLAQGSYGYTF
TRBJ2-7 NA NA TRBV6-1 TGTGCCAGCAGTGAAGCGCAAAGCGGCCTTAGTTACGAGCAGTACTTC CASSEAQSGLSYEQYF
TRBJ1-1 NA TRBD1 TRBV19 TGTGCCAGTAGTTTGAGTTGGGGACAGGGCGAAAACACTGAAGCTTTCTTT CASSLSWGQGENTEAFF
TRBJ2-5 NA NA TRBV2 TGTGCCAGCAACAAAGGCGGGATGATGGAGACCCAGTACTTC CASNKGGMMETQYF
TRBJ1-5 NA NA TRBV28 TGTGCCAGCAGTTATCCGAACAGGGAGGGTAAGCCCCAGCATTTT CASSYPNREGKPQHF
TRBJ1-5 NA NA TRBV10-3 TGTGCCATCAGGTCAGGAAATCAGCCCCAGCATTTT CAIRSGNQPQHF
TRBJ2-7 NA TRBD2 TRBV13 TGTGCCAGCAGCTTAGCTGGCGGGAGTTCTTACGAGCAGTACTTC CASSLAGGSSYEQYF
TRBJ1-5 NA TRBD1 TRBV7-9 TGTGCCAGCAGCCCCGGGACAGGCCTTTGGGGCAATCAGCCCCAGCATTTT CASSPGTGLWGNQPQHF
TRBJ2-7 NA NA TRBV10-3 TGTGCCATCAGTAGCGGGCCCTACGAGCAGTACTTC CAISSGPYEQYF
TRBJ1-3 NA TRBD1 TRBV6-1 TGTGCCAGCAGTGAGGCCCTCGACAGGGGGGGTGGAAACACCATATATTTT CASSEALDRGGGNTIYF
TRBJ2-5 NA TRBD1 TRBV4-3 TGCGCCAGCAGCCAGGGTATTACAGGGGGATCTGAGACCCAGTACTTC CASSQGITGGSETQYF
TRBJ1-2 NA NA TRBV25-1 TGTGCCAGCAGTGACGTGAGTTCGGGAGGCTACACCTTC CASSDVSSGGYTF
TRBJ1-1 NA NA TRBV30 TGTGCCTGGAGTGTATCTTCTAAAGCTTTCTTT CAWSVSSKAFF
TRBJ2-7 NA TRBD2 TRBV6-1 TGTGCCAGCAGTGTTAGCGGGGAGGGAATGAAGTACTTC CASSVSGEGMKYF
TRBJ2-5 NA TRBD1 TRBV2 TGTGCCAGCAGCGGACAGGAAGAGACCCAGTACTTC CASSGQEETQYF
TRBJ2-3 NA TRBD2 TRBV10-3 TGTGCCATCAGGCCGGGACTAGTCACAGATACGCAGTATTTT CAIRPGLVTDTQYF
TRBJ2-3 NA TRBD2 TRBV11-2 TGTGCCAGCAGCTTAGTAGCGGGGAACACAGATACGCAGTATTTT CASSLVAGNTDTQYF
TRBJ2-7 NA NA TRBV28 TGTGCCAGCAGTTTGACGGGGGATACCTACGAGCAGTACTTC CASSLTGDTYEQYF
TRBJ2-7 NA NA TRBV11-3 TGTGCCAGCACCAAGGGGCAGGGCTACGAGCAGTACTTC CASTKGQGYEQYF
TRBJ1-5 NA TRBD1 TRBV4-1 TGCGCCAGCAGCCAAGACCCCCGGTCACCAACAGGGGTGTTAAGTCAGCCCCAGCATTTT CASSQDPRSPTGVLSQPQHF
TRBJ1-2 NA NA TRBV7-9 TGTGCCAGCAGCTTACAGGAAGGCTACACCTTC CASSLQEGYTF
TRBJ2-5 NA NA TRBV11-3 TGTGCCAGCAGGGACAGCTTCGCCGAGACCCAGTACTTC CASRDSFAETQYF
TRBJ2-5 NA NA TRBV2 TGTGCCAGCAGTGAAGTTACAGGGGGGGCAGAGACCCAGTACTTC CASSEVTGGAETQYF
TRBJ1-1 NA TRBD1 TRBV6-1 TGTGCCAGCACCAGGGGGTCGGGGTCTGAAGCTTTCTTT CASTRGSGSEAFF
TRBJ2-7 NA TRBD1 TRBV9 TGTGCCAGCAGCTTAGGGGGCGGCGAGCAGTACTTC CASSLGGGEQYF
TRBJ2-5 NA TRBD2 TRBV7-9 TGTGCCAGCAGCCTGTCGACTAGCGGAGAGACCCAGTACTTC CASSLSTSGETQYF
TRBJ2-1 NA TRBD2 TRBV7-9 TGTGCCAGCAGCCAGCGGGAGATCTCTGAGCAGTTCTTC CASSQREISEQFF
TRBJ2-3 once NA TRBV18 TGTGCCAGCTCACCCTCTTCCGGGATAGTACTCACAGATACGCAGTATTTT CASSPSSGIVLTDTQYF
TRBJ2-7 NA TRBD1 TRBV27 TGTGCCAGCGCTGACAGGGACCGCTCCTACGAGCAGTACTTC CASADRDRSYEQYF
TRBJ2-1 NA NA TRBV7-2 TGTGCCAGCAGCGCTTCGGCGGATGAGCAGTTCTTC CASSASADEQFF
TRBJ1-1 NA NA TRBV7-3 TGTGCCAGCAGCTACGGGGGCACTGAAGCTTTCTTT CASSYGGTEAFF
TRBJ1-3 NA TRBD1 TRBV18 TGTGCCAGCTCACTATTCGACAGGGTCGGAAACACCATATATTTT CASSLFDRVGNTIYF
TRBJ2-4 NA TRBD2 TRBV2 TGTGCCAGCAGTGAAGCACCGCGGGAGGTCAAAAACATTCAGTACTTC CASSEAPREVKNIQYF
TRBJ2-5 NA NA TRBV9 TGTGCCAGCAGCGTAGACTCCGTAAGGACCCAGTACTTC CASSVDSVRTQYF
TRBJ2-1 NA TRBD2 TRBV14 TGTGCCAGCAGCCAAGCTAGCGGGAGGGTAAGGAATGAGCAGTTCTTC CASSQASGRVRNEQFF
TRBJ1-6 NA TRBD1 TRBV30 TGTGCCTGGAGCGCCGGACAGGATAATTCACCCCTCCACTTT CAWSAGQDNSPLHF
TRBJ2-7 NA TRBD2 TRBV28 TGTGCCAGCAGTTTCCCGACTAGCGGAAGCTACGAGCAGTACTTC CASSFPTSGSYEQYF
TRBJ2-1 once NA TRBV29-1 TGCAGCGTTGTGGCCAGGCTCACCTACAATGAGCAGTTCTTC CSVVARLTYNEQFF